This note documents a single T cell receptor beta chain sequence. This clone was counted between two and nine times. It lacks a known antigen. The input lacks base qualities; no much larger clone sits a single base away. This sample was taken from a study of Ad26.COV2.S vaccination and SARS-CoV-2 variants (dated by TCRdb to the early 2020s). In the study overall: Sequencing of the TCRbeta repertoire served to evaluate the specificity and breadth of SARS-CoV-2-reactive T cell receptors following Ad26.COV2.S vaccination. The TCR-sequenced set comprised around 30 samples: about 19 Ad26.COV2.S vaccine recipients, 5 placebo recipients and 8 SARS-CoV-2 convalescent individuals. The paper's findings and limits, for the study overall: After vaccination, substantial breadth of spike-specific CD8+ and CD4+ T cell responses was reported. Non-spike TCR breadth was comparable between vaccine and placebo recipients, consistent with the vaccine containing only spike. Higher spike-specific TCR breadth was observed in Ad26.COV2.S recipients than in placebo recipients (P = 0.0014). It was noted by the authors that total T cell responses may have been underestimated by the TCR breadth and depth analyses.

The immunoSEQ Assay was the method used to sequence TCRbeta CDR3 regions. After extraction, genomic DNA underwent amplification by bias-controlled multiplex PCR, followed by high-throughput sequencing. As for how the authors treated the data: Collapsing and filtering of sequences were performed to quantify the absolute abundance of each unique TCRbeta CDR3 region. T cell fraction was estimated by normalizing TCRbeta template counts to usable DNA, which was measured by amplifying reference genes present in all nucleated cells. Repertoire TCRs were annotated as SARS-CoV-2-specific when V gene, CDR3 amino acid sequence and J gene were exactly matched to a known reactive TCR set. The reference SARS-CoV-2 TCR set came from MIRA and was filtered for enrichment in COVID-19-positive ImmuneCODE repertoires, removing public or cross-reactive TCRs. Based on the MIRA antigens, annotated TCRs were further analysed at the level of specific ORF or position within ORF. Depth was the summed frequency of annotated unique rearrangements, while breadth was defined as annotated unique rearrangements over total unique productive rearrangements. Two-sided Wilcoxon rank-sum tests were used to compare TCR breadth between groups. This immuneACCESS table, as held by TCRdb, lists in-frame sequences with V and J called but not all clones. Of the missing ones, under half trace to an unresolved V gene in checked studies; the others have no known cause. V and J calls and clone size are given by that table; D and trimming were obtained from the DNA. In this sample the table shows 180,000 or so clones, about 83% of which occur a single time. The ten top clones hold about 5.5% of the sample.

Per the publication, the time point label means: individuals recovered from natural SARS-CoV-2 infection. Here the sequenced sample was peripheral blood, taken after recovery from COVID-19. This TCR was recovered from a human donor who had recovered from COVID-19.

The CDR3 region reads CATSRGLGELFF. The DNA is TGTGCCACCAGCCGAGGACTCGGGGAGCTGTTTTTT. The chain links TRBV24-1 with TRBJ2-2; tentative D gene TRBD2, with 5 bases matching. The CDR3 numbers 12 residues from cysteine through phenylalanine. Left in the record is the CDR3 DNA by itself, 36 bases read in frame from the first base. The V and J ends are trimmed by 7 bases and 7 bases, leaving 9 bases between them. Sequences KGHDR (CDR1) and SFDVKD (CDR2) are obtained from the germline V gene.